The next 8 T cell receptor beta chains were all read from a single sample in a study of T cell changes during pregnancy in multiple sclerosis. Some clones are missing from TCRdb's copy, which holds only in-frame ones; the method was immunoSEQ multiplex PCR. The sample has around 36,000 clones, 90% to 95% seen once. The starting material was CD8+ T cells from peripheral blood mononuclear cells, obtained before pregnancy. Every receptor here comes from a female donor with multiple sclerosis, enrolled in a pregnancy study.

The chain carries TRBV7-9 and TRBJ2-5; TRBD2 might be the D (5 bases). The J call may be in error: the DNA end matches TRBJ2-7 better. The germline V gene encodes CDR1 SEHNR and CDR2 FQNEAQ (reference sequence). The CDR3 is 13 amino acids. CDR3 bases: TGTGCCAGCAGCGGAGGACCCTTCTACGAGCAGTACTTC. This codes for CASSGGPFYEQYF.

To note about this clone: One junction end disagrees with the germline gene, perhaps due to a read error. This chain joins TRBV7-7 and TRBJ2-5; 12 bases line up with TRBD1. CDR1 and CDR2 (germline): SSHAT, FNYEAQ (reference sequence). The CDR3 loop spans 18 amino acids. CDR3 nucleotides: TGTGCTAGCAGCTTAACAACCAGGGGACAGGGGGCACGAGAGACCCAGTACTTC. Protein: CASSLTTRGQGARETQYF.

CDR3 amino acids: CASSLDRLAGGETQYF. The CDR3 DNA sequence: TGTGCCAGCAGCTTAGATCGCCTAGCGGGAGGAGAGACCCAGTACTTC. The J gene is TRBJ2-5, the V gene TRBV7-8; the match to TRBD2 covers 11 bases. Unmatched junction bases numbered 5, after V lost 1 base and J lost 4 bases. CDR1 and CDR2 (germline): SGHVS, FQNEAQ. CDR3 size: 16 residues.

CDR3 bases: TGTGCCAGCAGCCTGACTAGCGGACCTTACAATGAGCAGTTCTTC. Protein: CASSLTSGPYNEQFF. V usage is TRBV7-2 and J usage is TRBJ2-1, with TRBD2 matching 9 bases. The CDR3 loop spans 15 amino acids. V trimming: 5 bases; J trimming: 4 bases; junction bases outside the gene matches: 6. Germline CDR1 SGHTA, CDR2 FQGNSA.

The chain is built from TRBV9 and TRBJ2-3; TRBD2 matches at 12 bases. The V gene end was trimmed by 3 bases and the J gene end by 4 bases; junction bases not matched to a gene: 12. CDR1 and CDR2 from the germline V gene are SGDLS and YYNGEE. The CDR3 is 18 amino acids. This CDR3 reads CASSGRGQTSGSADTQYF. The DNA of the CDR3 is TGTGCCAGCAGCGGGCGAGGTCAGACTAGCGGGAGTGCAGATACGCAGTATTTT.

The chain is built from TRBV2 and TRBJ2-1, with 7 bases that match TRBD2. Per germline, CDR1 SNHLY and CDR2 FYNNEI. The CDR3 contains 13 residues. With 8 bases clipped from V and 8 bases from J, the junction kept 9 bases outside the gene matches. CDR3 sequence reads: CASLPGLPDEQFF. The DNA of the CDR3 is TGTGCCAGCCTGCCGGGACTACCCGATGAGCAGTTCTTC. The whole variable domain, filled in from reference TRBV2 and TRBJ2-1, reads EPEVTQTPSHQVTQMGQEVILRCVPISNHLYFYWYRQILGQKVEFLVSFYNNEISEKSEIFDDQFSVERPDGSNFTLKIRSTKLEDSAMYFCASLPGLPDEQFFGPGTRLTVL.

This chain links TRBV28 with TRBJ2-3, with a weak D call TRBD1 (6 bases). V lost 3 bases to trimming and J lost 5 bases, with 15 bases between them. Germline V gene data show CDR1 as MDHEN and CDR2 as SYDVKM. The CDR3 consists of 15 residues. CDR3 DNA: TGTGCCAGCAGTTTGGGAACAGGGATAGGAGATACGCAGTATTTT. Amino acid sequence: CASSLGTGIGDTQYF.

The gene calls are TRBV29-1 and TRBJ2-1; TRBD2 agrees at 7 bases. The CDR3 spans 14 residues. Germline V gene lookup returns CDR1 SQVTM and CDR2 ANQGSEA. V lost 5 bases to trimming and J lost 0 bases; unmatched junction nucleotides: 4. CDR3 DNA: TGCAGCGTTTCGAGCGGGAACTCCTACAATGAGCAGTTCTTC. Protein sequence: CSVSSGNSYNEQFF.